These 30 T cell receptor beta chains share one sample of origin, sequenced in a study of T cell repertoires in cytomegalovirus infection. These receptors' targets are unknown. TCRdb re-derived calls from the reads in MiXCR, one entry per CDR3 protein. The table has hundreds of thousands of distinct CDR3 sequences, roughly 33% seen once; the top ten hold around a sixth. This specimen consisted of cultured PBMCs, obtained from culture after CMV antigen stimulation. All receptors come from a human donor in good health (CMV status not recorded). Some clones in this sample may be carry-over from other donors' samples.

This clonotype has ten or more counts. The rearrangement links TRBV7-2 to TRBJ1-4; the D gene is possibly TRBD1 (5 bases). The germline V gene has CDR1 SGHTA and CDR2 FQGNSA. CDR3 size: 15 residues. Trimming left V 7 bases short and J 3 bases short, with 15 bases between. The CDR3 DNA follows: TGTGCCAGCACCATGGGGGGACGGGCTAATGAAAAACTGTTTTTT. It is translated as CASTMGGRANEKLFF.

The rearrangement uses TRBV7-9 and TRBJ2-5; TRBD2 matches 9 bases. V lost 5 bases, J lost 3 bases, and 7 bases stayed unmatched. The CDR3 extends over 15 amino acids. Germline loops: CDR1 SEHNR, CDR2 FQNEAQ (reference sequence). CDR3 sequence: CASSRSAGGEETQYF. As DNA, the CDR3 is TGTGCCAGCAGCAGATCGGCGGGAGGGGAAGAGACCCAGTACTTC.

This clonotype was picked up a small number of times. The chain has TRBV19 and TRBJ1-5; the D gene is possibly TRBD1 (5 bases). Trimming shortened V by 9 bases and J by 5 bases, and 32 bases separated the two germline ends. Germline V gene data show CDR1 as LNHDA and CDR2 as SQIVND (reference sequence). The CDR3 consists of 19 residues. The CDR3 protein is CASQGREGEHIFKDQPQHF. The CDR3 bases are TGTGCCAGCCAGGGAAGGGAAGGCGAGCACATTTTTAAGGATCAGCCCCAGCATTTT.

The rearrangement links TRBV4-1 to TRBJ2-2; no definite D call. Germline CDR1 and CDR2: MGHRA and YSYEKL. There are 16 residues in the CDR3. Trimming took 4 bases from V and 0 from J, leaving 12 bases between them. The CDR3 nucleotides read TGCGCCAGCAGCCGCGGACCAAACGCGAACACCGGGGAGCTGTTTTTT. Protein sequence: CASSRGPNANTGELFF.

This clonotype was counted a few times. The chain couples TRBV6-5 to TRBJ2-5, with unresolved D. V was clipped by 6 bases and J by 3 bases, with 20 bases between them. CDR1 and CDR2 (germline): MNHEY, SVGAGI. CDR3 length: 16 residues. The CDR3 reads CASRPSRRIDEETQYF. Here the CDR3 DNA reads TGTGCCAGCAGACCCTCCCGAAGGATAGACGAAGAGACCCAGTACTTC.

This clonotype was counted a few times. V usage is TRBV4-3 and J usage is TRBJ1-5; D call uncertain. Germline V gene data show CDR1 as LGHNA and CDR2 as YSLEER. V was cut by 4 bases and J by 3 bases, with 13 bases left in between. The CDR3 sequence is 15 residues long. CDR3 DNA: TGCGCCAGCAGCCCGTCTGCATTTTTCAATCAGCCCCAGCATTTT. Residues: CASSPSAFFNQPQHF.

This clonotype was picked up many times. The chain employs TRBV6-1 and TRBJ2-7; D unclear. The CDR3 is 13 amino acids. Germline V CDR1 and CDR2: MNHNS, SASEGT. The V gene lost 0 bases and the J gene lost 3 bases, with 6 bases spanning the gap. CDR3 in amino acids: CASSEAGNYEQYF. CDR3 sequence (DNA): TGTGCCAGCAGTGAAGCGGGTAACTACGAGCAGTACTTC.

The chain combines TRBV6-5 with TRBJ2-2; TRBD2 aligns across 11 bases. The CDR3 runs 18 residues. Trimming took 0 bases from V and 1 from J; bases not matched to a gene: 4. Germline CDR1 and CDR2: MNHEY and SVGAGI. In DNA form, the CDR3 reads TGTGCCAGCAGTTACTCGTCCGGGACTAGCGGGAACACCGGGGAGCTGTTTTTT. The encoded protein is CASSYSSGTSGNTGELFF.

In its sample, this clonotype was seen once. V is TRBV27 and J is TRBJ2-1; no firm D call. Germline V gene sequence: CDR1 MNHEY, CDR2 SMNVEV (reference sequence). CDR3 size: 13 residues. V dropped 3 bases and J dropped 5 bases, with 8 bases sitting between them. The CDR3 bases are TGTGCCAGCAGTTTTACTGCCCACAATGAGCAGTTCTTC. Its protein is CASSFTAHNEQFF.

CDR3 region: CASSISAALWNEQFF. The CDR3 DNA sequence: TGTGCCAGTAGTATCTCGGCGGCACTATGGAATGAGCAGTTCTTC. The chain has TRBV19 and TRBJ2-1, with no clear D. From germline, CDR1 is LNHDA and CDR2 SQIVND (reference sequence). This CDR3 spans 15 amino acids. V dropped 3 bases and J dropped 7 bases, with 16 bases sitting between them.

V usage is TRBV5-8 and J usage is TRBJ2-1; D is undetermined. The CDR3 length is 14 residues. Germline CDR1 is SGHTS and CDR2 is YDEGEE. V was pared by 1 base and J by 9 bases, with 14 bases between. CDR3 in amino acids: CASSLPSYGSEQFF. DNA of the CDR3: TGTGCCAGCAGCTTGCCTTCGTACGGTTCTGAGCAGTTCTTC.

This chain connects TRBV2 to TRBJ2-3; D not resolved. The CDR3 runs to 13 residues. Trimming left V 2 bases short and J 7 bases short, with 10 bases between. Germline CDR1 is SNHLY and CDR2 is FYNNEI. The CDR3 loop is CASSEQRVNTQYF. For the CDR3, the DNA is TGTGCCAGCAGTGAACAGCGTGTTAATACGCAGTATTTT.

In its sample, this clonotype was seen a few times. This chain joins TRBV20-1 and TRBJ1-6; tentative D call: TRBD1 (6 bases). The CDR3 runs to 15 residues. V lost 1 base and J 7 bases, leaving 14 bases between the germline ends. Germline CDR1 is DFQATT and CDR2 is SNEGSKA (reference sequence). This CDR3 is CSARVWAGVNSPLHF. CDR3 bases: TGCAGTGCTAGAGTATGGGCAGGGGTAAATTCACCCCTCCACTTT.

This clonotype has a count of ten or more. CDR3 sequence reads: CASSTGLGLGNEQFF. In DNA, the CDR3 is TGTGCCAGCAGCACGGGACTAGGCCTGGGGAATGAGCAGTTCTTC. V usage is TRBV7-2 and J usage is TRBJ2-1; 8 positions agree with TRBD2. In germline, CDR1 is SGHTA, CDR2 FQGNSA. The CDR3 sequence is 15 residues long. V lost 5 bases to trimming and J lost 7 bases; unmatched junction nucleotides: 10. Variable domain in full (rest from reference TRBV7-2 and TRBJ2-1): GAGVSQSPSNKVTEKGKDVELRCDPISGHTALYWYRQSLGQGLEFLIYFQGNSAPDKSGLPSDRFSAERTGGSVSTLTIQRTQQEDSAVYLCASSTGLGLGNEQFFGPGTRLTVL.

This chain connects TRBV5-4 to TRBJ1-1; D perhaps matches TRBD1 (5 bases). The germline CDR1 and CDR2 sequences are SGHNT and YYREEE (reference sequence). Trimming removed 1 base from V and 1 base from J, with 8 bases in between. The CDR3 consists of 14 residues. CDR3 DNA: TGTGCCAGCAGCTTGATAGGACAGAACACTGAAGCTTTCTTT. This sequence encodes CASSLIGQNTEAFF. The whole variable domain, remainder taken from reference TRBV5-4 and TRBJ1-1, is ETGVTQSPTHLIKTRGQQVTLRCSSQSGHNTVSWYQQALGQGPQFIFQYYREEENGRGNFPPRFSGLQFPNYSSELNVNALELDDSALYLCASSLIGQNTEAFFGQGTRLTVV.

This clonotype came up a few times. This chain connects TRBV5-4 to TRBJ1-1; D not resolved. The germline gives CDR1 SGHNT, CDR2 YYREEE (reference sequence). This CDR3 has 13 residues. V shed 0 bases and J shed 2 bases, with 5 bases lying between them. Written as DNA, the CDR3 is TGTGCCAGCAGCTTGGTGGATAACACTGAAGCTTTCTTT. Translated, it gives CASSLVDNTEAFF.

The gene calls are TRBV6-1 and TRBJ1-2; TRBD1 is a possible D gene (5 bases). Trimming stripped 5 bases from V and 0 bases from J, with 13 bases between. The CDR3 length is 15 residues. The germline gives CDR1 MNHNS, CDR2 SASEGT. The CDR3 loop reads CASSSTRVANYGYTF. DNA for the CDR3: TGTGCCAGCAGTTCCACCAGGGTCGCTAACTATGGCTACACCTTC.

V gene TRBV27 combines with J gene TRBJ2-1; D uncertain. The CDR3 runs to 12 residues. Per germline, CDR1 MNHEY and CDR2 SMNVEV (reference sequence). Trimming shortened V by 6 bases and J by 9 bases, and 12 bases separated the two germline ends. CDR3 DNA sequence: TGTGCCAGCAGCTCAAATCGGATTGAGCAGTTCTTC. This gives the protein CASSSNRIEQFF.

This clonotype was detected a few times. This chain uses TRBV19 with TRBJ1-4; 7 nucleotides match TRBD1. The CDR3 sequence is 15 residues long. Germline V gives CDR1 LNHDA, CDR2 SQIVND (reference sequence). The V segment lost 5 bases and the J segment 7 bases; nucleotides outside the gene matches: 10. This CDR3 is CASSGDSGGSEKLFF. CDR3 DNA: TGTGCCAGTAGTGGGGACAGCGGAGGGAGTGAAAAACTGTTTTTT.

This chain uses TRBV4-1 with TRBJ1-4; tentative D call: TRBD1 (5 bases). Germline CDR1 and CDR2: MGHRA and YSYEKL. V was trimmed by 7 bases and J by 8 bases, leaving 8 bases between them. The CDR3 extends over 11 amino acids. Written as DNA, the CDR3 is TGCGCCAGCAAGGGGAAGGAAAAACTGTTTTTT. Residues: CASKGKEKLFF.

The sample holds a few counts of this clonotype. V usage is TRBV6-6 and J usage is TRBJ2-3; no definite D call. The CDR3 totals 13 residues. Germline CDR1 reads MNHNY; CDR2 reads SVGAGI (reference sequence). V lost 7 bases and J lost 0, with 8 bases in between. The CDR3 sequence: CASTVKSTDTQYF. The CDR3 DNA reads TGTGCCAGCACCGTCAAGAGCACAGATACGCAGTATTTT.

This clonotype was recorded a few times. The chain recombines TRBV4-3 with TRBJ2-1; TRBD1 aligns across 9 bases. The germline V gene encodes CDR1 LGHNA and CDR2 YSLEER. V lost 2 bases to trimming and J lost 5 bases; unmatched junction nucleotides: 7. This CDR3 spans 16 amino acids. The CDR3 nucleotides read TGCGCCAGCAGCCAACTCCGGACAGGGGAGAACAATGAGCAGTTCTTC. This sequence encodes CASSQLRTGENNEQFF.

The chain combines TRBV12-5 with TRBJ2-2; 9 nucleotides match TRBD1. V shed 1 base and J 4 bases; nucleotides not matched to a gene: 10. This CDR3 is built from 18 residues. The germline gives CDR1 LGHNT, CDR2 FRNRAP. The CDR3 here is CASGLARDRAAITGELFF. CDR3 nucleotides: TGTGCTAGTGGTTTGGCGCGGGACAGGGCAGCGATCACCGGGGAGCTGTTTTTT.

This clonotype was seen more than once but under ten times. This chain uses TRBV4-2 with TRBJ1-6, with D unclear. From germline, CDR1 is LGHNA and CDR2 YNFKEQ. With 0 bases removed from V and 11 bases from J, the gap between germline ends came to 8 bases. This CDR3 spans 13 amino acids. In nucleotides, the CDR3 is TGTGCCAGCAGCCAAGATGCCGGCGCACCCCTCCACTTT. Protein sequence: CASSQDAGAPLHF.

V usage is TRBV7-9 and J usage is TRBJ2-7; D may be TRBD1 or TRBD2 (6 bases each). Trimming pared 4 bases from V and 4 bases from J, leaving 26 bases between. CDR3 size: 18 residues. Germline V gene data show CDR1 as SEHNR and CDR2 as FQNEAQ (reference sequence). The CDR3 bases are TGTGCCAGCAGCTCCGTAGGTGGGGGGACACAGGGTAAATACGAGCAGTACTTC. Its translation is CASSSVGGGTQGKYEQYF.

The chain recombines TRBV6-6 with TRBJ2-7; weak D call: TRBD2 (6 bases). The V end was cut by 7 bases, the J end by 6 bases, with 19 bases between. This CDR3 contains 14 residues. The germline V gene has CDR1 MNHNY and CDR2 SVGAGI (reference sequence). CDR3 protein: CASTRPGVGFEQYF. CDR3 DNA sequence: TGTGCCAGCACAAGACCGGGAGTCGGTTTCGAGCAGTACTTC.

This clonotype has only one observation. This chain joins TRBV19 and TRBJ1-4; 7 nucleotides agree with TRBD1. CDR3 size: 14 residues. Germline V CDR1 and CDR2: LNHDA, SQIVND (reference sequence). The V segment lost 5 bases and the J segment 5 bases; nucleotides outside the gene matches: 5. The CDR3 reads CASSFGRGNEKLFF. The CDR3 nucleotides read TGTGCCAGTAGTTTCGGCAGGGGGAATGAAAAACTGTTTTTT.

The chain recombines TRBV19 with TRBJ2-2; 8 bases are shared with TRBD2. V dropped 8 bases and J dropped 4; count of bases not matched to a gene: 6. CDR3 length equals 14 residues. Looked up from germline, CDR1 is LNHDA and CDR2 is SQIVND (reference sequence). Here the CDR3 reads CASQGLAVTGELFF. Written as DNA, the CDR3 is TGTGCCAGTCAAGGACTAGCCGTCACCGGGGAGCTGTTTTTT.

This clonotype occurred a few times. The chain joins TRBV12-3 or TRBV12-4 to TRBJ1-5; 8 nucleotides agree with TRBD1. The CDR3 totals 14 residues. V dropped 5 bases and J dropped 6; count of bases not matched to a gene: 6. CDR3 nucleotide sequence: TGTGCCAGCAGTCGACAGGGGCTGAGTCAGCCCCAGCATTTT. Translated: CASSRQGLSQPQHF.

In this sample, this clonotype turned up a few times. V gene TRBV28 combines with J gene TRBJ2-3; possibly TRBD1 or TRBD2 for D (5 bases each). Trimming took 1 base from V and 3 from J, leaving 11 bases between them. The germline V gene has CDR1 MDHEN and CDR2 SYDVKM. There are 15 residues in the CDR3. The CDR3 protein is CASSLSRDLTDTQYF. The CDR3 DNA reads TGTGCCAGCAGTTTATCCCGGGACCTGACAGATACGCAGTATTTT.